This T cell receptor (beta chain) is drawn from a study of beta chain features in type 1 diabetes. Findings of the study overall: With patients and controls alike, PCR might favor shorter templates to an equal degree. There was a possibility that cDNA sequencing over-represented cells with high TCR expression. Type 1 diabetes patients showed a moderate but significant shortening of TCRB CDR3s in all four CD4+ subsets. The question left open here concerned HLA type influencing TCRB rearrangement.

The CDR3 contains 16 residues. CDR1 and CDR2 (germline): MNHEY, SVGAGI. V was shortened by 0 bases and J by 4 bases, with 10 bases between the two germline ends. Reverse transcription of all isolated RNA meant that expressed TCRB transcripts were sequenced. Libraries were prepared by immunoSEQ multiplex PCR; TCRdb keeps only in-frame clonotypes and omits some of them. The table shows about 120,000 clones, with 16% occurring only once. A sort by CD45RO/CCR7/CD25/CD127/CD95/CD27 yielded CD4+ naive, central memory, regulatory and stem cell-like memory cells. This clone was picked up a small number of times. Its antigen is unidentified. With a much larger clone just one base away, this may be a read error. This specimen includes other DNA sequences encoding the same CDR3.

This TCR was recovered from a man aged 25 to 45 with type 1 diabetes. This rearrangement joins TRBV6-5 to TRBJ2-6; no clear D gene. Specimen: central memory CD4+ T cells from blood. The CDR3 DNA sequence: TGTGCCAGCAGTTACTCTGAGATGGCGGGGGCCAACGTCCTGACTTTC. Its translation is CASSYSEMAGANVLTF.